The 8 T cell receptor beta chains listed next were all sequenced from one sample in a study of blood T cell repertoires in COVID-19. Sequenced by immunoSEQ multiplex PCR; TCRdb stores in-frame clones only, minus some. This table holds some 320,000 clones, more than 70% found once. Sequencing was carried out using peripheral blood. The receptors were sampled from a woman in her forties or fifties who had recovered from COVID-19.

The sample holds one count of this clone. The rearrangement uses TRBV28 and TRBJ1-1; a weak D match, TRBD1 (6 bases). The CDR3 extends over 17 amino acids. V was clipped by 2 bases and J by 0 bases, with 16 bases between them. Germline V gene sequence: CDR1 MDHEN, CDR2 SYDVKM. The DNA for the CDR3 is TGTGCCAGCAGTTTAGTAGGAGGGGGGGGATTGAACACTGAAGCTTTCTTT. Translating gives CASSLVGGGGLNTEAFF.

DNA for the CDR3: TGTGCCTGGGGGGTAGGGGGGGGCTACGGTCAGCCCCAGCATTTT. Its translation is CAWGVGGGYGQPQHF. The chain employs TRBV30 and TRBJ1-5; tentatively, D is TRBD1 (6 bases). The CDR3 is 15 amino acids. The V end lost 5 bases, the J end lost 6 bases, and 20 bases lay between the germline ends. Germline CDR1 GTSNPN, CDR2 SVGIG (reference sequence).

Regarding this clone: At one end the junction does not follow the germline gene, possibly because of a read error. This chain links TRBV5-6 with TRBJ2-7; 7 nucleotides match TRBD2. CDR3 length: 15 residues. In germline, CDR1 is SGHDT, CDR2 YYEEEE. The CDR3 DNA is TGCGCCAGCAGCTTTTTGGGGGGAGGGGTATACGAGCAGTACTTC. This gives the protein CASSFLGGGVYEQYF.

The CDR3 coding sequence is TGTGCCAGCAGCCGGGGGGGCGGGCGCTATGGCTACACCTTC. Its translation: CASSRGGGRYGYTF. V and J are TRBV14 and TRBJ1-2; the D gene is possibly TRBD1 (6 bases). Germline V CDR1 and CDR2: SGHDN, FVKESK. CDR3 size: 14 residues. Trimming removed 4 bases at V and 4 bases at J, with 13 bases between. The full variable domain, in which reference TRBV14 and TRBJ1-2 provide the parts outside the CDR3, is EAGVTQFPSHSVIEKGQTVTLRCDPISGHDNLYWYRRVMGKEIKFLLHFVKESKQDESGMPNNRFLAERTGGTYSTLKVQPAELEDSGVYFCASSRGGGRYGYTFGSGTRLTVV.

Here the CDR3 DNA reads TGTGCCAGCAGAGAAGGAGGGTCGGGCAATGAGCAGTTCTTC. Translating it yields CASREGGSGNEQFF. This chain uses TRBV28 with TRBJ2-1, with TRBD2 as a possible D gene (6 bases). The ends were cut back, 6 bases at V and 6 bases at J, with 15 bases in the middle. The CDR3 runs to 14 residues. The germline V gene has CDR1 MDHEN and CDR2 SYDVKM. Filled out from reference TRBV28 and TRBJ2-1, the complete variable domain reads DVKVTQSSRYLVKRTGEKVFLECVQDMDHENMFWYRQDPGLGLRLIYFSYDVKMKEKGDIPEGYSVSREKKERFSLILESASTNQTSMYLCASREGGSGNEQFFGPGTRLTVL.

The chain recombines TRBV5-8 with TRBJ2-3, with 9 nucleotides matching TRBD2. CDR1 SGHTS and CDR2 YDEGEE come from the germline V gene. With 4 bases clipped from V and 2 bases from J, the junction kept 11 bases outside the gene matches. The CDR3 sequence is 17 residues long. In DNA form, the CDR3 reads TGTGCCAGCAGCAGGACCTTTAGCGGGAGCCTCACAGATACGCAGTATTTT. This codes for CASSRTFSGSLTDTQYF.

V and J are TRBV7-9 and TRBJ2-3, with TRBD2 matching 9 bases. The V gene's germline CDR1 is SEHNR and CDR2 FQNEAQ (reference sequence). There are 14 residues in the CDR3. V lost 1 base, J lost 5 bases, and 1 base stayed unmatched. The CDR3 DNA follows: TGTGCCAGCAGCTTAGGTAGCGGGAGAGATACGCAGTATTTT. This sequence encodes CASSLGSGRDTQYF.

The rearrangement joins TRBV5-8 to TRBJ2-2; 7 nucleotides match TRBD1. The CDR3 consists of 16 residues. With V trimmed by 1 base and J by 6 bases, 9 bases remained unmatched. Germline V gene data show CDR1 as SGHTS and CDR2 as YDEGEE. The CDR3 DNA sequence: TGTGCCAGCAGCTTGTATGAGGGGGCTTTCTCCGGGGAGCTGTTTTTT. Translation: CASSLYEGAFSGELFF. Looking up the rest from reference TRBV5-8 and TRBJ2-2 gives the full variable domain: EAGVTQSPTHLIKTRGQQATLRCSPISGHTSVYWYQQALGLGLQFLLWYDEGEERNRGNFPPRFSGRQFPNYSSELNVNALELEDSALYLCASSLYEGAFSGELFFGEGSRLTVL.